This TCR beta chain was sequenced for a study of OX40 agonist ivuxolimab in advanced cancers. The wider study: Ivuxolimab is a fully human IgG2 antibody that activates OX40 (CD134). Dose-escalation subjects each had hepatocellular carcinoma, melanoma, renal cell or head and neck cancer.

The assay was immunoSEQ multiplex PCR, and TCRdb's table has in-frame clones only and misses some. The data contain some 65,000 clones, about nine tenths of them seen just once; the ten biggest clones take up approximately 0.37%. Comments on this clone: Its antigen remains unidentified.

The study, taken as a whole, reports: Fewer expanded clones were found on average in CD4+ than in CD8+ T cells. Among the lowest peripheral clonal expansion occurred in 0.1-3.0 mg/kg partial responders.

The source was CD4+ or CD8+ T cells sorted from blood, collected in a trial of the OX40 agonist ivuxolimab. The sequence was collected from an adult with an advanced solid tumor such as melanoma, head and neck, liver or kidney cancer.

Here the CDR3 DNA reads TGTGCCAGTAGTTCCAGGATACATAGCAATCAGCCCCAGCATTTT. Its translation is CASSSRIHSNQPQHF. The rearrangement links TRBV19 to TRBJ1-5; D gene uncertain. This CDR3 comprises 15 residues. The V gene's germline CDR1 is LNHDA and CDR2 SQIVND (reference sequence). V was clipped by 5 bases and J by 0 bases, with 11 bases between them.